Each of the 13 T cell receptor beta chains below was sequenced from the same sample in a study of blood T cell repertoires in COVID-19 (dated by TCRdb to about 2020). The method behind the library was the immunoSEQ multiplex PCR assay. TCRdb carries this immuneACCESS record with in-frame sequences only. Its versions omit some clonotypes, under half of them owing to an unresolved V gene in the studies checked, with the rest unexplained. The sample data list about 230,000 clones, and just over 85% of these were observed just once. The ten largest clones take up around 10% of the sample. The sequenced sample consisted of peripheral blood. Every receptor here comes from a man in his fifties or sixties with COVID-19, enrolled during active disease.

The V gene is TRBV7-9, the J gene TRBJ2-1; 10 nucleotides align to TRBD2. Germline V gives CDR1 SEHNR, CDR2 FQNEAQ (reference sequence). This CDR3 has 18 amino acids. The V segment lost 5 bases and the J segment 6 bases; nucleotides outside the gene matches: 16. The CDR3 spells CASSPKALAGVVGNEQFF. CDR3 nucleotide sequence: TGTGCCAGCAGCCCAAAGGCCCTAGCGGGAGTGGTAGGCAATGAGCAGTTCTTC.

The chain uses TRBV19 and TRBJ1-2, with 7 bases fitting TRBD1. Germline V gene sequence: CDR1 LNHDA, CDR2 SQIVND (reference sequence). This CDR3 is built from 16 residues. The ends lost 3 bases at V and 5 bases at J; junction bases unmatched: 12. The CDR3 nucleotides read TGTGCCAGTAGTATTGTAGGGGGCGATGTAGAATATGGCTACACCTTC. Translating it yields CASSIVGGDVEYGYTF.

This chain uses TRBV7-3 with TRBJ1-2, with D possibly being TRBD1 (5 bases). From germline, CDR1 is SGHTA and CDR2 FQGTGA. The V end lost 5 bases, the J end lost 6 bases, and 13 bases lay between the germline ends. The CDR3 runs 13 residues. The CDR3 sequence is CASSPTGRNGYTF. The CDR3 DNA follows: TGTGCCAGCAGCCCAACAGGAAGGAATGGCTACACCTTC.

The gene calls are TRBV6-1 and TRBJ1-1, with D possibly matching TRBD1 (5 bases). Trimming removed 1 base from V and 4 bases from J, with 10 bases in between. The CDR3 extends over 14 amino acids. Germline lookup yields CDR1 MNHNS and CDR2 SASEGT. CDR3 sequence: CASSEVRGSTEAFF. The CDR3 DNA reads TGTGCCAGCAGTGAAGTACGGGGGAGCACTGAAGCTTTCTTT.

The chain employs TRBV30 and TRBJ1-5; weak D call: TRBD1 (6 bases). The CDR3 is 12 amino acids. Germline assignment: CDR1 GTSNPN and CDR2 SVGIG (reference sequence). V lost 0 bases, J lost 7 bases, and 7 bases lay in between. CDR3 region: CAWSVGGQPQHF. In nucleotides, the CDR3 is TGTGCCTGGAGTGTTGGGGGCCAGCCCCAGCATTTT.

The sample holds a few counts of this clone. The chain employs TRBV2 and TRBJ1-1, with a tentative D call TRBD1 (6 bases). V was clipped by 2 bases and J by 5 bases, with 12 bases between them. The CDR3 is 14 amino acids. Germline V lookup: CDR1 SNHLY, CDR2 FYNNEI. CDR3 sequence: CASSESRGFTEAFF. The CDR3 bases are TGTGCCAGCAGTGAATCCAGGGGATTTACTGAAGCTTTCTTT.

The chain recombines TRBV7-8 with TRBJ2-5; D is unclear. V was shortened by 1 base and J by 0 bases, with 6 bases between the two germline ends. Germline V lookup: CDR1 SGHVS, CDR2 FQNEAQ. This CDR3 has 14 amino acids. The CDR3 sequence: CASSLVGYQETQYF. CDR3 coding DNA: TGTGCCAGCAGCTTAGTGGGCTACCAAGAGACCCAGTACTTC. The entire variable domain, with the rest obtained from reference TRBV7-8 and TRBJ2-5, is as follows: GAGVSQSPRYKVAKRGQDVALRCDPISGHVSLFWYQQALGQGPEFLTYFQNEAQLDKSGLPSDRFFAERPEGSVSTLKIQRTQQEDSAVYLCASSLVGYQETQYFGPGTRLLVL.

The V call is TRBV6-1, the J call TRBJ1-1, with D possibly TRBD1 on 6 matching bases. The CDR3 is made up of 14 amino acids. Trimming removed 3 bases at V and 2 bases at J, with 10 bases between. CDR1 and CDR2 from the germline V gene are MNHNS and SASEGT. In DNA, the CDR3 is TGTGCCAGCAGTGAGCCGACAGGTAACACTGAAGCTTTCTTT. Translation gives CASSEPTGNTEAFF.

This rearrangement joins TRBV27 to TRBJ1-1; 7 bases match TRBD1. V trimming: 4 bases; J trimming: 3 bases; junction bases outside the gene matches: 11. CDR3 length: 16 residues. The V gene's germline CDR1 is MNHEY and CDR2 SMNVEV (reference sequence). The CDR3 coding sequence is TGTGCCAGCAGTTCCTGGTCCGAACAGGGGTACACTGAAGCTTTCTTT. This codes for CASSSWSEQGYTEAFF.

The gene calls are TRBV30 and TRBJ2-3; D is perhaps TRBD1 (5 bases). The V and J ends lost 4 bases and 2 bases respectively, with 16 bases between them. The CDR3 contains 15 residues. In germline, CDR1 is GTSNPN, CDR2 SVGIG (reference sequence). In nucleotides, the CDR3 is TGTGCCTGGAAATTCCGTTCAGGGTCCACAGATACGCAGTATTTT. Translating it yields CAWKFRSGSTDTQYF.

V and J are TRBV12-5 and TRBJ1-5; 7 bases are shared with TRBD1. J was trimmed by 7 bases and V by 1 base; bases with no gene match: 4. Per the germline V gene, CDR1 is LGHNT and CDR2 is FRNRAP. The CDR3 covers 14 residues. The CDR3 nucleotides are TGTGCTAGTGGTTTGGGACAGGGCCGGCAGCCCCAGCATTTT. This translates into CASGLGQGRQPQHF.

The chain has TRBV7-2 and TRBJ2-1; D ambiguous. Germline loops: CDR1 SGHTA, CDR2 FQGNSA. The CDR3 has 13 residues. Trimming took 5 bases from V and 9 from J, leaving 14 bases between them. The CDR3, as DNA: TGTGCCAGCAGCAGCCCCTATAGAGCTGAGCAGTTCTTC. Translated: CASSSPYRAEQFF.

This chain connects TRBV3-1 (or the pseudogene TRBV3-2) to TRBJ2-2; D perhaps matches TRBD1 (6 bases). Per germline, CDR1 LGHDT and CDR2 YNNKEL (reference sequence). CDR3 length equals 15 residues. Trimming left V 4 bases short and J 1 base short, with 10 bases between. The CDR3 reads CASSPGTRNTGELFF. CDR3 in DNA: TGTGCCAGCAGCCCAGGGACACGGAACACCGGGGAGCTGTTTTTT.